Each of the 6 T cell receptor beta chains below was sequenced from the same sample in a study of blood T cell repertoires in COVID-19. Sequencing used immunoSEQ multiplex PCR; TCRdb keeps in-frame clones, though not all of them. This sample has 5,500 to 7,500 clones; over 75% occur once, and the top ten carry approximately 23%. The sequenced sample consisted of peripheral blood. These receptors came from a human donor in a cohort sampled during active COVID-19.

V usage is TRBV5-8 and J usage is TRBJ1-5, with D unclear. The V gene lost 3 bases and the J gene lost 8 bases, with 15 bases spanning the gap. The CDR3 runs to 14 residues. CDR1 and CDR2 from the germline V gene are SGHTS and YDEGEE. CDR3 sequence (DNA): TGTGCCAGCAGCTGGAGGAGGTTCTCAAAGCCCCAGCATTTT. Encoded protein: CASSWRRFSKPQHF.

This chain links TRBV18 with TRBJ2-5; D uncertain. The CDR3 is made up of 14 amino acids. Trimming stripped 2 bases from V and 1 base from J, with 8 bases between. Germline V gene sequence: CDR1 KGHSH, CDR2 LQKENI. The CDR3 protein is CASSPYAGQETQYF. The DNA for the CDR3 is TGTGCCAGCTCACCATACGCAGGCCAAGAGACCCAGTACTTC.

As DNA, the CDR3 is TGTGCCAGCAGTGATCGAGCGGCAGGGGGGACCCAGTACTTC. Encoded protein: CASSDRAAGGTQYF. The chain employs TRBV6-1 and TRBJ2-5; 7 nucleotides align to TRBD1. Trimming took 3 bases from V and 7 from J; bases not matched to a gene: 8. The CDR3 is 14 amino acids. CDR1 is MNHNS, CDR2 SASEGT, per germline.

In this sample, this clone turned up a few times. The chain uses TRBV27 and TRBJ1-6, with 10 positions matching TRBD1. The CDR3 runs to 16 residues. With 4 bases clipped from V and 7 bases from J, the junction kept 7 bases outside the gene matches. CDR1 MNHEY and CDR2 SMNVEV come from the germline V gene (reference sequence). This CDR3 reads CASSWWDRGPNSPLHF. The DNA for the CDR3 is TGTGCCAGCAGTTGGTGGGACAGGGGTCCGAATTCACCCCTCCACTTT.

The chain uses TRBV19 and TRBJ2-5, with TRBD1 identical over 7 bases. The V and J ends lost 6 bases and 5 bases, in that order; junction bases with no gene match: 9. CDR3 size: 14 residues. CDR1 is LNHDA, CDR2 SQIVND, per germline (reference sequence). The CDR3 is CASRTDRVGETQYF. DNA of the CDR3: TGTGCCAGTAGGACAGACAGGGTCGGGGAGACCCAGTACTTC. Supplemented by reference TRBV19 and TRBJ2-5, the full variable domain reads DGGITQSPKYLFRKEGQNVTLSCEQNLNHDAMYWYRQDPGQGLRLIYYSQIVNDFQKGDIAEGYSVSREKKESFPLTVTSAQKNPTAFYLCASRTDRVGETQYFGPGTRLLVL.

V and J are TRBV7-6 and TRBJ2-5; no reliable D call. In germline, CDR1 is SGHVS, CDR2 FNYEAQ. The CDR3 extends over 12 amino acids. Between the trimmed V and J ends, which lost 5 bases and 2 bases, there was a span of 6 bases. The CDR3 is CASSPFQETQYF. The CDR3 DNA reads as TGTGCCAGCAGCCCCTTTCAAGAGACCCAGTACTTC.